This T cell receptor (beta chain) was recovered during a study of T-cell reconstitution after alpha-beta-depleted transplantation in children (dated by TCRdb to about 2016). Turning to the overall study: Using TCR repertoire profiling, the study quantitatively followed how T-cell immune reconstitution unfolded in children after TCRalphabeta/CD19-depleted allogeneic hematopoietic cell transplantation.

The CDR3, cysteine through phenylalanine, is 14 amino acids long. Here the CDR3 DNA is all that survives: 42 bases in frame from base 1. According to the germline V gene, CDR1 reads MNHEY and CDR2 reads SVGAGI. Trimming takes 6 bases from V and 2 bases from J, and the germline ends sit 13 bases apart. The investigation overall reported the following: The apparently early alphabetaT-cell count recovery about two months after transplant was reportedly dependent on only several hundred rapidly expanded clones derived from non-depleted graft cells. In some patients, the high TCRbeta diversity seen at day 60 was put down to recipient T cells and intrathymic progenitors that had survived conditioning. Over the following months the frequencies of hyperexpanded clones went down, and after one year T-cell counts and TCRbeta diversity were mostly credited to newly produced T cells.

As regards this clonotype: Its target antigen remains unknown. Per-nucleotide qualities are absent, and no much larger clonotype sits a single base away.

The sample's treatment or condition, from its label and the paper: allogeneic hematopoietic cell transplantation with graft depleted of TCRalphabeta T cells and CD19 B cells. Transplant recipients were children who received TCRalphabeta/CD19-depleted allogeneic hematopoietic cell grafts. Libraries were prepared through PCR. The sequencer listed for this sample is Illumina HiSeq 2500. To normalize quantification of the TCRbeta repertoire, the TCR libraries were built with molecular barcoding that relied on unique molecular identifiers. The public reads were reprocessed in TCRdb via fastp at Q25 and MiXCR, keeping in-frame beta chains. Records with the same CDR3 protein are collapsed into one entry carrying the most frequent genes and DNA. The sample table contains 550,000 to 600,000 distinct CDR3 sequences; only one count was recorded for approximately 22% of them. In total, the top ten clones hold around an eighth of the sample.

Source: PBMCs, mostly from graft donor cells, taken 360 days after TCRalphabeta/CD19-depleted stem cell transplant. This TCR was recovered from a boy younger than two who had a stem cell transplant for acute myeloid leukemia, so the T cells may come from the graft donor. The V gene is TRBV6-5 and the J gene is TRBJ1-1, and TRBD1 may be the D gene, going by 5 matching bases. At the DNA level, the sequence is TGTGCCAGCAGGAGGGACGGAACTAACACTGAAGCTTTCTTT. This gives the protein CASRRDGTNTEAFF.